The clone carrying this T cell receptor beta chain was seen just once. Its antigen remains unknown. Controls had myeloablative marrow grafts with methotrexate and calcineurin inhibitor, sampled at 1 year. Sequencing was performed with immunoSEQ multiplex PCR; in TCRdb, only in-frame clones are kept and a portion is missing. Altogether approximately 12,000 clones are present, around 81% being singletons, with the ten largest covering roughly 3.7%. The sample comes from a study of T cells after posttransplantation cyclophosphamide. V lost 0 bases to trimming and J lost 5 bases, with 13 bases between them. The CDR3 has 15 amino acids. Germline CDR1 is MNHEY and CDR2 is SVGAGI. Study results and limitations: Recipient CMV seropositivity and CMV reactivation strongly tracked TRB clonality.

The chain joins TRBV6-5 to TRBJ1-1; D perhaps matches TRBD1 (5 bases). The material sequenced was PBMCs, taken around 350 days after allogeneic stem cell transplant with calcineurin inhibitor and methotrexate. This receptor was obtained from a male patient aged 25 to 39 who received an allogeneic stem cell transplant from an unrelated donor, was CMV-positive, and had acute GVHD only. The graft donor may have given rise to some T cells. The CDR3 nucleotides read TGTGCCAGCAGTTACTCGAAACGGGGGGAAACTGAAGCTTTCTTT. Encoded protein: CASSYSKRGETEAFF.